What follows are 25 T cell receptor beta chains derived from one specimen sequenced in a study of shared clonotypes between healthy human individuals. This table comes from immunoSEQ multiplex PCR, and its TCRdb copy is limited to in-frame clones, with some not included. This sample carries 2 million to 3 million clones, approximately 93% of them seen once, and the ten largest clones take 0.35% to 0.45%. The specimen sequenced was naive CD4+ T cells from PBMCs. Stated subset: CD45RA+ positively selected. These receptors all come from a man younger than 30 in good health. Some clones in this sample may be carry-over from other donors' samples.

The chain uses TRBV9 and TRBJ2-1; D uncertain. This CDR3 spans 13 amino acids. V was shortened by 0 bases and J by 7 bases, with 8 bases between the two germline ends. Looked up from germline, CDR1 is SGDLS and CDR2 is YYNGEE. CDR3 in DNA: TGTGCCAGCAGCGTAGCTTCGGAGAATGAGCAGTTCTTC. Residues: CASSVASENEQFF.

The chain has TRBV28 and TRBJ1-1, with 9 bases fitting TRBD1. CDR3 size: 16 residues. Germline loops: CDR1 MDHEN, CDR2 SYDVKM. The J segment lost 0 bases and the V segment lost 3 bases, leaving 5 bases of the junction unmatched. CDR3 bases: TGTGCCAGCAGTTTTATGACAGGGGGACTGAACACTGAAGCTTTCTTT. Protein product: CASSFMTGGLNTEAFF.

The CDR3: CASRTGLHYEQYF. The CDR3 nucleotides are TGCGCCAGCAGGACGGGACTTCACTACGAGCAGTACTTC. V gene TRBV10-2 combines with J gene TRBJ2-7, with TRBD2 as a possible D gene (6 bases). Trimming took off 6 bases at V and 3 bases at J, with 12 bases between the two ends. CDR1 WSHSY and CDR2 SAAADI come from the germline V gene. This CDR3 has 13 amino acids.

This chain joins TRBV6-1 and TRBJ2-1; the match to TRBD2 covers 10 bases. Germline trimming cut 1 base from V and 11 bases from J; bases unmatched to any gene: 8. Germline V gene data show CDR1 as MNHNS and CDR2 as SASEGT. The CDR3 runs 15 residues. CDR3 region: CASSEGTLAGDKQFF. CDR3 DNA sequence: TGTGCCAGCAGTGAAGGTACGCTAGCGGGGGACAAGCAGTTCTTC.

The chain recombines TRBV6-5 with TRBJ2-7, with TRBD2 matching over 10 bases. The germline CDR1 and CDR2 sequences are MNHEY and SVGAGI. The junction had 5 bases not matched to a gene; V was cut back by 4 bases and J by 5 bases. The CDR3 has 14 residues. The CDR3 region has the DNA TGTGCCAGCAGTTCCCTAGCGGGAGAGGACGAGCAGTACTTC. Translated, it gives CASSSLAGEDEQYF.

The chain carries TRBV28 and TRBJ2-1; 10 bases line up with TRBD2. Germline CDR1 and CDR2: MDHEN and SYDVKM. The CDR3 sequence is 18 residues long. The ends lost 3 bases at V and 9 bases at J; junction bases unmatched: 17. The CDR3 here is CASSFSPSRGGLASEQFF. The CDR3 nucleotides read TGTGCCAGCAGTTTCAGCCCCTCCCGTGGGGGACTAGCGAGTGAGCAGTTCTTC.

The CDR3 here is CASSLAAGPTEKLFF. The CDR3 DNA reads TGCGCCAGCAGCTTGGCAGCAGGGCCCACTGAAAAACTGTTTTTT. The chain links TRBV5-1 to TRBJ1-4; a weak D match, TRBD1 (5 bases). V lost 0 bases and J 7 bases, leaving 13 bases between the germline ends. From germline, CDR1 is SGHRS and CDR2 YFSETQ. The CDR3 has 15 amino acids.

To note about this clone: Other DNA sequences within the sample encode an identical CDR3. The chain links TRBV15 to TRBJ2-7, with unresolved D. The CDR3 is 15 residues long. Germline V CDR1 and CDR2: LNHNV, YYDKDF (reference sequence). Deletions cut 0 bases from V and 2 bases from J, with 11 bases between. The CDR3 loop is CATSRDLGRTYEQYF. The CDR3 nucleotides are TGTGCCACCAGCAGAGATTTGGGCAGGACCTACGAGCAGTACTTC.

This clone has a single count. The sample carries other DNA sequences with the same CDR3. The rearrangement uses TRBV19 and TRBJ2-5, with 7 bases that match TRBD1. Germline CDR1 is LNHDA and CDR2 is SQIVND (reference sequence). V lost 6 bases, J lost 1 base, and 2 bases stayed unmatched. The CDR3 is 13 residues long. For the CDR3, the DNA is TGTGCCAGTAGGGGGACAGCCCAAGAGACCCAGTACTTC. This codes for CASRGTAQETQYF.

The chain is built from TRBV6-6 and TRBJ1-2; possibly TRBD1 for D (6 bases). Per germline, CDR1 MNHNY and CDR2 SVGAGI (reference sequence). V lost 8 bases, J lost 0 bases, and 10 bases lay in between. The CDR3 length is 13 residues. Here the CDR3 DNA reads TGTGCCAGCCGGGACACCACTAACTATGGCTACACCTTC. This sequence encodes CASRDTTNYGYTF.

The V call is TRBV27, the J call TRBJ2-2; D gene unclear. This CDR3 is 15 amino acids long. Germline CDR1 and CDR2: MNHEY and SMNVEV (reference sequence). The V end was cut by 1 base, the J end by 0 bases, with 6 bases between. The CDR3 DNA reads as TGTGCCAGCAGTTTATACGCAACGAACACCGGGGAGCTGTTTTTT. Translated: CASSLYATNTGELFF.

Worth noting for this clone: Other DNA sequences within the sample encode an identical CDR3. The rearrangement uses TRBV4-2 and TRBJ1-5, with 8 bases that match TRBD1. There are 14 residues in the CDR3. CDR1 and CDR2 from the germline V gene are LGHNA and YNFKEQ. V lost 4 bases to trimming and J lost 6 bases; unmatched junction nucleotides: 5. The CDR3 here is CASSRGQGGQPQHF. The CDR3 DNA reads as TGTGCCAGCAGCCGAGGACAGGGCGGTCAGCCCCAGCATTTT.

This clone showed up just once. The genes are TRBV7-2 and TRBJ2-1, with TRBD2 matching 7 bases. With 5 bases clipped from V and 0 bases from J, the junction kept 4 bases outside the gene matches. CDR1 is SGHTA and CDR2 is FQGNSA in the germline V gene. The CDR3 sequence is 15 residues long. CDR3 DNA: TGTGCCAGCAGCGAAGCGGGATACTCCTACAATGAGCAGTTCTTC. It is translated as CASSEAGYSYNEQFF. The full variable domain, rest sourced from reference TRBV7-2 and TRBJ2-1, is GAGVSQSPSNKVTEKGKDVELRCDPISGHTALYWYRQSLGQGLEFLIYFQGNSAPDKSGLPSDRFSAERTGGSVSTLTIQRTQQEDSAVYLCASSEAGYSYNEQFFGPGTRLTVL.

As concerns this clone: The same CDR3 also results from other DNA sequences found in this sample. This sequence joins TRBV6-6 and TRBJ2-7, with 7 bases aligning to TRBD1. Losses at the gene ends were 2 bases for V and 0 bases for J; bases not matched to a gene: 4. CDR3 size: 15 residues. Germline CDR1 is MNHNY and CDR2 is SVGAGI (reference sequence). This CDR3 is CASSYSAGGSYEQYF. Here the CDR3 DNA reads TGTGCCAGCAGTTACAGCGCAGGGGGCTCCTACGAGCAGTACTTC.

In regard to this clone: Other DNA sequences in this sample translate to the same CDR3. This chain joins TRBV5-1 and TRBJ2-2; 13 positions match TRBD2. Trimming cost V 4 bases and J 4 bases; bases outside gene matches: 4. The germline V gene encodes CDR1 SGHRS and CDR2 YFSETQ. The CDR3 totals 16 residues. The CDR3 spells CASSPGLAGVTGELFF. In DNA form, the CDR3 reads TGCGCCAGCAGCCCCGGACTAGCGGGAGTCACCGGGGAGCTGTTTTTT.

CDR3 DNA: TGTGCCAGCTCACCAACCCATGAGCCCTCCTACGAGCAGTACTTC. Its translation is CASSPTHEPSYEQYF. The chain has TRBV18 and TRBJ2-7; unclear D gene. V was clipped by 2 bases and J by 0 bases, with 11 bases between them. Germline lookup yields CDR1 KGHSH and CDR2 LQKENI. CDR3 length: 15 amino acids.

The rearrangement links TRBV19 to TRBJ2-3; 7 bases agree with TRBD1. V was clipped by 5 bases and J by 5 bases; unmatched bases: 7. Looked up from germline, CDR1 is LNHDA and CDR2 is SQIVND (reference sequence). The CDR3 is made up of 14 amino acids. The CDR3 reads CASSEETGVDTQYF. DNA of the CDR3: TGTGCCAGTAGTGAAGAAACAGGGGTAGATACGCAGTATTTT.

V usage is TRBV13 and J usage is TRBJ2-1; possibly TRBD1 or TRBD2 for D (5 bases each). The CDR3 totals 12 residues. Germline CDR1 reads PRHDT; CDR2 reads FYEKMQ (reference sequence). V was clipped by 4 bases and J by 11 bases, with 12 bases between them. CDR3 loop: CASSSRDHKQFF. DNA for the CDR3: TGTGCCAGCAGCTCCCGGGACCATAAGCAGTTCTTC. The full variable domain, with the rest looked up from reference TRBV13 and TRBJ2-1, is AAGVIQSPRHLIKEKRETATLKCYPIPRHDTVYWYQQGPGQDPQFLISFYEKMQSDKGSIPDRFSAQQFSDYHSELNMSSLELGDSALYFCASSSRDHKQFFGPGTRLTVL.

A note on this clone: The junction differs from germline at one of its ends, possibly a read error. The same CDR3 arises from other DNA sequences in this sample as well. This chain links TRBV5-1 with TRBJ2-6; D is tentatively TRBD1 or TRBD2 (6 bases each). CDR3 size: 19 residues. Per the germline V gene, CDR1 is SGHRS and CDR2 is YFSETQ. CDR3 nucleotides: TGCGCCAGCACCGGCGTCGCCGGGGGCCAGGTCTCTGGAGCCAACGTCCTGACTTTC. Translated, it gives CASTGVAGGQVSGANVLTF.

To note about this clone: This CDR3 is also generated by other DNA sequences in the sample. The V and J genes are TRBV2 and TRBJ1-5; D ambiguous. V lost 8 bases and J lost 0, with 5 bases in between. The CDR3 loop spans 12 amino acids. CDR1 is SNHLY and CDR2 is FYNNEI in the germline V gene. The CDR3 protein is CASRGSNQPQHF. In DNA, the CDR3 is TGTGCCAGCCGGGGTAGCAATCAGCCCCAGCATTTT.

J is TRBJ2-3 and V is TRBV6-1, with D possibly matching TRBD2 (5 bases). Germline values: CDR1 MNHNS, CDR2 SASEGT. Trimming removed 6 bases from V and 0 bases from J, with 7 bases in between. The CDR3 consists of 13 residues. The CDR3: CASRQRSTDTQYF. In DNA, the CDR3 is TGTGCCAGCAGACAGCGGAGCACAGATACGCAGTATTTT.

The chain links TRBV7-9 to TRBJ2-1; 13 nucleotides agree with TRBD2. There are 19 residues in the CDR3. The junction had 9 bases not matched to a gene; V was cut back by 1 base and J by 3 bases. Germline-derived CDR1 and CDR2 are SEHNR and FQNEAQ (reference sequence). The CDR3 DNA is TGTGCCAGCAGCTTAGTCTCAGGACGGACTAGCGGGAGCTACAATGAGCAGTTCTTC. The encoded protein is CASSLVSGRTSGSYNEQFF.

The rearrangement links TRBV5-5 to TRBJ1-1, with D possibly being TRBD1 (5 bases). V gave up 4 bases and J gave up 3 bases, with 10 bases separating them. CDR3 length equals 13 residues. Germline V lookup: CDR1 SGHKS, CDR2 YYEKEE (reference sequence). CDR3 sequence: CASSPRGDTEAFF. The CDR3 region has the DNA TGTGCCAGCAGCCCCCGGGGGGACACTGAAGCTTTCTTT.

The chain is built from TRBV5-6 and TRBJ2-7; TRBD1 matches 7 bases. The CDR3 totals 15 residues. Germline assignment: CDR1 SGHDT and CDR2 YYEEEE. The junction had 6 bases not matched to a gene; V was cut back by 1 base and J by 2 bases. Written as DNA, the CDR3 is TGTGCCAGCAGCTTGTATGGGGACAGAACCTACGAGCAGTACTTC. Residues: CASSLYGDRTYEQYF.

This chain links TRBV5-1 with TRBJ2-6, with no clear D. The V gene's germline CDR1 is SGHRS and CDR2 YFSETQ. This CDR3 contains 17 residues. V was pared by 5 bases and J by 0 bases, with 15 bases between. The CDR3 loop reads CASRPGYESSGANVLTF. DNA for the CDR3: TGCGCCAGCAGGCCGGGCTATGAGAGCTCTGGGGCCAACGTCCTGACTTTC.